This entry lists 15 T cell receptor beta chains sequenced from one sample in a study of blood T cell repertoires in COVID-19 (dated by TCRdb to the early 2020s). The method was the immunoSEQ multiplex PCR assay. This immuneACCESS table, as held by TCRdb, lists in-frame sequences with V and J called but not all clones. Of the missing ones, under half trace to an unresolved V gene in checked studies; the others have no known cause. The sample contains some 69,000 clones, 90% of them found a single time. The ten largest clones add up to more than 0.4% of the sample. The sequencing input was peripheral blood. These receptors were taken from a man aged 50-60 years with COVID-19, enrolled during active disease.

The chain recombines TRBV2 with TRBJ2-7; weak D call: TRBD2 (6 bases). Trimming cost V 3 bases and J 2 bases, with 8 bases left between them. The CDR3 totals 13 residues. CDR1 and CDR2 (germline): SNHLY, FYNNEI. The CDR3 DNA reads TGTGCCAGCAGTGAGGGACTTGCCTACGAGCAGTACTTC. Translation: CASSEGLAYEQYF.

The chain couples TRBV4-2 to TRBJ2-1; 7 positions match TRBD2. V trimming: 0 bases; J trimming: 6 bases; junction bases outside the gene matches: 2. CDR1 is LGHNA, CDR2 YNFKEQ, per germline. The CDR3 is 14 amino acids. CDR3 nucleotide sequence: TGTGCCAGCAGCCAAGAGAGCGGGACCAATGAGCAGTTCTTC. Its translation: CASSQESGTNEQFF.

This chain uses TRBV5-1 with TRBJ1-2, with TRBD1 matching over 8 bases. The V segment lost 3 bases and the J segment 2 bases; nucleotides outside the gene matches: 6. This CDR3 is 15 amino acids long. CDR1 is SGHRS, CDR2 YFSETQ, per germline. The CDR3 loop is CASSSVAGGNYGYTF. The CDR3 region has the DNA TGCGCCAGCAGCTCCGTAGCAGGGGGCAACTATGGCTACACCTTC.

In this sample, this clone turned up once. The chain combines TRBV20-1 with TRBJ2-3, with TRBD2 as a possible D gene (5 bases). V gave up 3 bases and J gave up 8 bases, with 12 bases separating them. CDR3 length: 12 amino acids. Per the germline V gene, CDR1 is DFQATT and CDR2 is SNEGSKA (reference sequence). The CDR3 region is CSASSGGGTQYF. The CDR3 nucleotides are TGCAGTGCTAGTAGTGGAGGCGGTACGCAGTATTTT.

The rearrangement links TRBV6-5 to TRBJ2-7; D not resolved. The germline V and J ends were trimmed by 2 bases and 3 bases, with 5 bases remaining between them. Germline values: CDR1 MNHEY, CDR2 SVGAGI. The CDR3 is 12 residues long. The CDR3: CASSYNGYEQYF. In nucleotides, the CDR3 is TGTGCCAGCAGTTACAACGGCTACGAGCAGTACTTC.

V gene TRBV28 combines with J gene TRBJ2-5, with TRBD1 identical over 7 bases. With 5 bases clipped from V and 1 base from J, the junction kept 7 bases outside the gene matches. The CDR3 has 15 residues. Germline CDR1 MDHEN, CDR2 SYDVKM. DNA of the CDR3: TGTGCCAGCAGTCCCCGACAGGGAGTCCAAGAGACCCAGTACTTC. Translation: CASSPRQGVQETQYF.

The V and J genes are TRBV19 and TRBJ1-1, with TRBD1 matching 10 bases. Unmatched junction bases numbered 5, after V lost 9 bases and J lost 1 base. The length of the CDR3 is 14 residues. CDR1 is LNHDA and CDR2 is SQIVND in the germline V gene (reference sequence). The CDR3 sequence is CASGTGARNTEAFF. CDR3 nucleotide sequence: TGTGCCAGCGGGACAGGGGCCCGGAACACTGAAGCTTTCTTT.

Written as DNA, the CDR3 is TGTGCCAGCAGCTTACCCCTAGCGGGAGTTACTTCCTACGAGCAGTACTTC. It encodes CASSLPLAGVTSYEQYF. This chain joins TRBV7-9 and TRBJ2-7; 10 positions match TRBD2. Trimming removed 2 bases from V and 1 base from J; junction bases left unmatched: 8. CDR1 is SEHNR and CDR2 is FQNEAQ in the germline V gene (reference sequence). There are 17 residues in the CDR3.

This clone turned up a few times. The gene calls are TRBV12-3 or TRBV12-4 and TRBJ1-2; TRBD1 matches at 7 bases. The CDR3 contains 13 residues. The V segment lost 7 bases and the J segment 2 bases; nucleotides outside the gene matches: 4. The CDR3: CASNPTGNYGYTF. The CDR3, as DNA: TGTGCCAGCAACCCGACAGGGAACTATGGCTACACCTTC.

The chain recombines TRBV29-1 with TRBJ2-3; D is undetermined. The V and J ends lost 5 bases and 6 bases respectively, with 21 bases between them. The CDR3 sequence is 15 residues long. Germline V lookup: CDR1 SQVTM, CDR2 ANQGSEA. In DNA form, the CDR3 reads TGCAGCGTTCAGGCGACGTACCGAAACACCGATACGCAGTATTTT. This translates into CSVQATYRNTDTQYF.

V usage is TRBV7-3 and J usage is TRBJ2-3; TRBD2 matches 11 bases. Germline CDR1 SGHTA, CDR2 FQGTGA. Trimming took 5 bases from V and 5 from J; bases not matched to a gene: 3. The CDR3 is 14 amino acids. CDR3 region: CASSPGTSGDTQYF. In DNA form, the CDR3 reads TGTGCCAGCAGCCCCGGGACTAGCGGAGATACGCAGTATTTT.

The chain carries TRBV9 and TRBJ2-2, with a weak D call TRBD1 (5 bases). This CDR3 is 15 amino acids long. Germline lookup yields CDR1 SGDLS and CDR2 YYNGEE. V lost 1 base, J lost 0 bases, and 7 bases lay in between. CDR3 nucleotides: TGTGCCAGCAGCGTAAGGGGTGCGAACACCGGGGAGCTGTTTTTT. Protein product: CASSVRGANTGELFF. The full variable domain, its missing parts supplied by reference TRBV9 and TRBJ2-2, is DSGVTQTPKHLITATGQRVTLRCSPRSGDLSVYWYQQSLDQGLQFLIQYYNGEERAKGNILERFSAQQFPDLHSELNLSSLELGDSALYFCASSVRGANTGELFFGEGSRLTVL.

The chain is built from TRBV7-9 and TRBJ1-5; D not resolved. Germline-derived CDR1 and CDR2 are SEHNR and FQNEAQ (reference sequence). Trimming removed 0 bases from V and 0 bases from J, with 9 bases in between. CDR3 length: 16 amino acids. The CDR3 region is CASSLAGLYSNQPQHF. The CDR3 coding sequence is TGTGCCAGCAGCTTAGCCGGACTGTATAGCAATCAGCCCCAGCATTTT. Full variable domain (remainder filled in from reference TRBV7-9 and TRBJ1-5): DTGVSQNPRHKITKRGQNVTFRCDPISEHNRLYWYRQTLGQGPEFLTYFQNEAQLEKSRLLSDRFSAERPKGSFSTLEIQRTEQGDSAMYLCASSLAGLYSNQPQHFGDGTRLSIL.

As to this clone: The CDR3 does not close with the conserved phenylalanine or tryptophan, likely indicating a read error. The DNA is left out, because the CDR3 cannot be placed on it with certainty; the CDR3 is given as TCRdb lists it. This sequence joins TRBV5-1 and TRBJ2-7; TRBD2, the table's D call, was not compared with the DNA. From its first to its last residue, the CDR3 has 12 amino acids. Germline loops: CDR1 SGHRS, CDR2 YFSETQ. CDR3 sequence reads: CASSQPWTSEKI.

The J gene is TRBJ2-3, the V gene TRBV30; 7 nucleotides match TRBD2. Germline CDR1 GTSNPN, CDR2 SVGIG (reference sequence). V lost 4 bases and J lost 7; bases outside the gene matches: 14. The CDR3 length is 15 residues. CDR3 DNA sequence: TGTGCCTGGACCCGCACCTGGGGGGGTGCAAATACGCAGTATTTT. Its protein product is CAWTRTWGGANTQYF. The complete variable domain, with remaining parts taken from reference TRBV30 and TRBJ2-3, reads SQTIHQWPATLVQPVGSPLSLECTVEGTSNPNLYWYRQAAGRGLQLLFYSVGIGQISSEVPQNLSASRPQDRQFILSSKKLLLSDSGFYLCAWTRTWGGANTQYFGPGTRLTVL.